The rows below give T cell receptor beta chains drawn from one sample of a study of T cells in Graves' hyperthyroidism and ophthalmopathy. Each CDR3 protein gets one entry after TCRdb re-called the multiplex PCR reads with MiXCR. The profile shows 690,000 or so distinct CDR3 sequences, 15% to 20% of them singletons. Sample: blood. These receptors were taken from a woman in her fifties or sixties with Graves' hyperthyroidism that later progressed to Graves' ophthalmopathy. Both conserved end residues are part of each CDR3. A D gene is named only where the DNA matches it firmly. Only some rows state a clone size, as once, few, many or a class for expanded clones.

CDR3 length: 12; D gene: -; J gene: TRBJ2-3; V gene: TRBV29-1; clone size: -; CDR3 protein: CSGDISTDTQYF; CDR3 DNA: TGCAGCGGAGATATATCCACAGATACGCAGTATTTT
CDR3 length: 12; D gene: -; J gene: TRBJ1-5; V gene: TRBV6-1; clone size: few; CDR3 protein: CASSDWYQPQHF; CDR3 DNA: TGTGCCAGCAGTGATTGGTATCAGCCCCAGCATTTT
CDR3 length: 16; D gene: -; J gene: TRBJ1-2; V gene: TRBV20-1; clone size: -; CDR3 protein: CSASPPGPRGAGGYTF; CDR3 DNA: TGCAGTGCTAGTCCCCCCGGGCCACGGGGGGCAGGTGGCTACACCTTC
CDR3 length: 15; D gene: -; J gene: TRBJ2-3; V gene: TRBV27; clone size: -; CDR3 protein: CASSPQSGRTDTQYF; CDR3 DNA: TGTGCCAGCAGTCCCCAGTCCGGGCGCACAGATACGCAGTATTTT
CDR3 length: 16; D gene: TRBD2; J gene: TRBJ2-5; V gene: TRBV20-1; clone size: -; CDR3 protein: CSALGSGGAVLEAQYF; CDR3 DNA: TGCAGTGCTCTTGGGAGCGGGGGGGCAGTATTGGAGGCCCAGTACTTC
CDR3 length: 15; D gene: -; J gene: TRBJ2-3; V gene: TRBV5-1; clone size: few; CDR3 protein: CASSGGGISTDTQYF; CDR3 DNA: TGCGCCAGCAGCGGGGGCGGAATTTCGACAGATACGCAGTATTTT
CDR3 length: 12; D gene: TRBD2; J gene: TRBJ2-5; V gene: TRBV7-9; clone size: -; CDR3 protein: CASGTSSETQYF; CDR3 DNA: TGTGCCAGCGGGACTAGCAGCGAGACCCAGTACTTC
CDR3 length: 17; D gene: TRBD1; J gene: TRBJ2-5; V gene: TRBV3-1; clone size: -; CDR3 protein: CASSLRGRVSVQESQYF; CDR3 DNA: TGTGCCAGCAGCCTAAGGGGGCGAGTTTCGGTACAAGAGTCCCAGTACTTC
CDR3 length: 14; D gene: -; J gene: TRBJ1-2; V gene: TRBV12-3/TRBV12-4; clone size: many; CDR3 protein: CASSEGPAFYGYTF; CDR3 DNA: TGTGCCAGCAGCGAGGGACCGGCGTTCTATGGCTACACCTTC
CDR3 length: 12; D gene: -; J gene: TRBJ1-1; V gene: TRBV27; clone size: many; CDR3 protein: CASSFLHGEAFF; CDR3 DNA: TGTGCCAGCAGTTTTCTCCACGGTGAAGCTTTCTTT
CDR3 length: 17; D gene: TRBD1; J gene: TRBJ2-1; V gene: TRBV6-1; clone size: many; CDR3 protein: CASSDLGQGLNYNEQFF; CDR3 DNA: TGTGCCAGCAGTGACCTGGGACAGGGCTTAAACTACAATGAGCAGTTCTTC
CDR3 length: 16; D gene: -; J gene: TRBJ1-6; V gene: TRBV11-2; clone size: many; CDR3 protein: CASRTGEGFPNSPLHF; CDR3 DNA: TGTGCCAGCAGGACGGGAGAGGGCTTCCCTAATTCACCCCTCCACTTT
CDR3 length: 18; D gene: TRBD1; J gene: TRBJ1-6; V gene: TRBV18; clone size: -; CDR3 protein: CASSLFDGTGGRNSPLHF; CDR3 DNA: TGTGCCAGCTCACTATTCGATGGGACAGGGGGCCGGAATTCACCCCTCCACTTT
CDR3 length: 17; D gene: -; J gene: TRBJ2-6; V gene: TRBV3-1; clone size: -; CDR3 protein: CASSPTVPNSGANVLTF; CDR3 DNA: TGTGCCAGCAGCCCCACTGTGCCCAACTCTGGGGCCAACGTCCTGACTTTC
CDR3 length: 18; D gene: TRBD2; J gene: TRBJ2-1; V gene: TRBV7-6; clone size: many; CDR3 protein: CASSLPPGTSSTYNEQFF; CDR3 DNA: TGTGCCAGCAGCTTACCCCCCGGGACTAGCTCAACCTACAATGAGCAGTTCTTC
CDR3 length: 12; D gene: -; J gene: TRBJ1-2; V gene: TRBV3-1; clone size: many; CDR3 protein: CASSQDAHGYTF; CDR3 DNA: TGTGCCAGCAGCCAAGATGCCCATGGCTACACCTTC
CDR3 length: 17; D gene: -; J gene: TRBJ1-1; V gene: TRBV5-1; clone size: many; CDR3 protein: CASIPAGLRGDDTEAFF; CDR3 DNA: TGCGCCAGCATCCCTGCCGGGCTTAGGGGGGATGACACTGAAGCTTTCTTT
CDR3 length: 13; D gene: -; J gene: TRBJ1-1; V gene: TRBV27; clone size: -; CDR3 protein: CASSPMVGLEAFF; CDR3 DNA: TGTGCCAGCAGTCCCATGGTGGGGCTAGAAGCTTTCTTT
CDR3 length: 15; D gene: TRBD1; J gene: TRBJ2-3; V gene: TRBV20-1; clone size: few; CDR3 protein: CSASIPGQDTDTQYF; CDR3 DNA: TGCAGTGCTAGTATCCCGGGACAGGACACAGATACGCAGTATTTT
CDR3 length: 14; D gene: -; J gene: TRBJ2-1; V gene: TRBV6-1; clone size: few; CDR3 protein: CASTPSQAGNEQFF; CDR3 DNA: TGTGCCAGCACCCCGAGCCAGGCAGGTAATGAGCAGTTCTTC
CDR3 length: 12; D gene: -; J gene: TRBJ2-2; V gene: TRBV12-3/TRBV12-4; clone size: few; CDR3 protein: CASSSFLGELFF; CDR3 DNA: TGTGCCAGCAGTTCTTTCCTCGGGGAGCTGTTTTTT
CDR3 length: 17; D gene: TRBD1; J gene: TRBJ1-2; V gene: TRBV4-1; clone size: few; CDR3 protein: CASSQDHRDRGEYGYTF; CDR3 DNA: TGCGCCAGCAGCCAAGACCACCGGGACAGGGGGGAGTATGGCTACACCTTC
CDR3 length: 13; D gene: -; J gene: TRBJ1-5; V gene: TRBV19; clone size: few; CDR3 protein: CASSIGTDQPQHF; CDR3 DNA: TGTGCCAGTAGTATAGGGACAGATCAGCCCCAGCATTTT
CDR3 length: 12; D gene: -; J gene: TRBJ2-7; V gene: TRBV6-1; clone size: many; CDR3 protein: CASSEWRSEQYF; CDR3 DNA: TGTGCCAGCAGTGAATGGCGGTCCGAGCAGTACTTC
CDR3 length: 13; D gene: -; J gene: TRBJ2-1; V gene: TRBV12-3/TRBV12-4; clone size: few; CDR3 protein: CASTLSPYNEQFF; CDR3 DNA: TGTGCCAGCACCCTGAGTCCCTACAATGAGCAGTTCTTC
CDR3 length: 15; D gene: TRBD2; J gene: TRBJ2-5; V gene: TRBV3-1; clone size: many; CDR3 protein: CASKGLAGPDETQYF; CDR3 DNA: TGTGCCAGCAAGGGACTAGCGGGGCCAGACGAGACCCAGTACTTC
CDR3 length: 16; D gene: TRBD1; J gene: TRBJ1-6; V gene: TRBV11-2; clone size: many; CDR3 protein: CASSSPGTGRNSPLHF; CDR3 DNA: TGTGCCAGCAGCTCCCCGGGGACAGGGCGTAATTCACCCCTCCACTTT
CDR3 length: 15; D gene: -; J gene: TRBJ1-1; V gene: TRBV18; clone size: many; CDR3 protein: CASSPAGRGTTEAFF; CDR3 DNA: TGTGCCAGCTCACCCGCGGGGAGGGGGACCACTGAAGCTTTCTTT
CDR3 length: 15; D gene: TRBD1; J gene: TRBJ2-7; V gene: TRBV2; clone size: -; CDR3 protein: CASTFTGTGLYEQYF; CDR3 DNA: TGTGCCAGCACTTTTACCGGGACAGGGCTCTACGAGCAGTACTTC
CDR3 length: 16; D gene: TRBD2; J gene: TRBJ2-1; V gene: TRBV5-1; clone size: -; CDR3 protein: CASSSRTSGGAFEQFF; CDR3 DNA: TGCGCCAGCAGCTCCCGGACTAGCGGGGGGGCGTTTGAGCAGTTCTTC
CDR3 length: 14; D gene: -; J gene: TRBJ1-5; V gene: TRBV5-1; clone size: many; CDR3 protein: CASRPGAGNQPQHF; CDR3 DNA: TGCGCCAGTCGGCCGGGGGCCGGCAATCAGCCCCAGCATTTT
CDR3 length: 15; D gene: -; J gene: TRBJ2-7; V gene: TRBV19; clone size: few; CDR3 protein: CASSIDLPGAYEQYF; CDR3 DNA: TGTGCCAGTAGTATAGACCTGCCGGGAGCTTACGAGCAGTACTTC
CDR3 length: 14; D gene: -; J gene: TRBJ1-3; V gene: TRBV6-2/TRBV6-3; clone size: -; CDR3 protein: CASSGWGAGNTIYF; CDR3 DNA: TGTGCCAGCAGTGGGTGGGGGGCTGGAAACACCATATATTTT
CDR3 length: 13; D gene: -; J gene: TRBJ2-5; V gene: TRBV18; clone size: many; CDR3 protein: CASSPPLGETQYF; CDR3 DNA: TGTGCCAGCTCACCACCCCTAGGGGAGACCCAGTACTTC
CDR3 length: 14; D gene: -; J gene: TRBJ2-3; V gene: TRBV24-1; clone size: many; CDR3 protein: CATSEWGSTDTQYF; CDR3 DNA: TGTGCCACCAGTGAGTGGGGTAGCACAGATACGCAGTATTTT
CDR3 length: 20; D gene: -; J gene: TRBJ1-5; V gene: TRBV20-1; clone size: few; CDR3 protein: CSARGEVGRGWGYSNQPQHF; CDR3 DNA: TGCAGTGCTAGAGGGGAAGTGGGGAGGGGTTGGGGTTATAGCAATCAGCCCCAGCATTTT
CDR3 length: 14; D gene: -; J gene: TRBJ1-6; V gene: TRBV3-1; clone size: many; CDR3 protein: CASSQASGNSPLHF; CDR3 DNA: TGTGCCAGCAGCCAAGCGTCAGGGAACTCACCCCTCCACTTT
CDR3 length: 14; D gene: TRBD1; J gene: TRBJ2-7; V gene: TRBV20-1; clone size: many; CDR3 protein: CSARGQGIGNEQYF; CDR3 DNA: TGCAGTGCTAGAGGACAGGGGATTGGGAACGAGCAGTACTTC
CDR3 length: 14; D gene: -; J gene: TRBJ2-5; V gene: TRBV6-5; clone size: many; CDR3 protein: CASSYSTSLADQYF; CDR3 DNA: TGTGCCAGCAGTTACTCGACTAGTTTGGCCGACCAGTACTTC
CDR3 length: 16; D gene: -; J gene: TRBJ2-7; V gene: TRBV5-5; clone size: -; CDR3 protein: CASSLGVTPGSYEQYF; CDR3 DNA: TGTGCCAGCAGCTTGGGGGTCACCCCGGGCTCCTACGAGCAGTACTTC
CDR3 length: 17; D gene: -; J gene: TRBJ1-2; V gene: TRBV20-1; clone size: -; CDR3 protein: CSARAPTSGTYDYGYTF; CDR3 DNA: TGCAGTGCTAGAGCTCCGACCTCCGGGACGTATGACTATGGCTACACCTTC
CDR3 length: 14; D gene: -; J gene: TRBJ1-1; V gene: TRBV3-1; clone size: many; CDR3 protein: CASSQESIGTEAFF; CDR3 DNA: TGTGCCAGCAGCCAAGAAAGCATCGGCACTGAAGCTTTCTTT
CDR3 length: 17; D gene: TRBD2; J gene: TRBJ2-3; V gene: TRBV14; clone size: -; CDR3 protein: CASSQTTRTSGTDTQYF; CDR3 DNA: TGTGCCAGCAGCCAAACAACTAGGACTAGCGGCACAGATACGCAGTATTTT
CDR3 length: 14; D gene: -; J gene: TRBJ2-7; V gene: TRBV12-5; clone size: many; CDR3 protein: CASGPGQNSYEQYF; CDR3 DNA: TGTGCTAGTGGTCCCGGGCAGAACTCCTACGAGCAGTACTTC
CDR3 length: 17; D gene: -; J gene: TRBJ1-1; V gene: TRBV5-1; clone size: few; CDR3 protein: CASSPLWTETMNTEAFF; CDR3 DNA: TGCGCCAGCAGCCCCTTGTGGACAGAAACAATGAACACTGAAGCTTTCTTT
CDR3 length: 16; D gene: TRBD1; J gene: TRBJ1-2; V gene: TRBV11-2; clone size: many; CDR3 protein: CASSSVVGTGMAGYTF; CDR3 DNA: TGTGCCAGCAGCTCGGTTGTCGGGACAGGTATGGCTGGCTACACCTTC
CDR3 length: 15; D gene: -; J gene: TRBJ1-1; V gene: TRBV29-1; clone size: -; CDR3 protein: CSVDRSVRMNTEAFF; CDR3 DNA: TGCAGCGTTGATAGGAGCGTCAGAATGAACACTGAAGCTTTCTTT
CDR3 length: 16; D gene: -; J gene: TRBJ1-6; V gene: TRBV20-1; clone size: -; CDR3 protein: CSAELRDLTYNSPLHF; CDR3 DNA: TGCAGTGCCGAACTCAGGGATCTCACCTATAATTCACCCCTCCACTTT
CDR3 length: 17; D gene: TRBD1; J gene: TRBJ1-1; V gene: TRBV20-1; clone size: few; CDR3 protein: CSARVRQGANLNTEAFF; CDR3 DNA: TGCAGTGCTAGAGTAAGGCAGGGGGCGAACTTGAACACTGAAGCTTTCTTT
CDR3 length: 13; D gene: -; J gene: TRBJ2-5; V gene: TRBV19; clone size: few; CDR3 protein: CASRSGQWETQYF; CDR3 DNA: TGTGCCAGTAGAAGCGGACAGTGGGAGACCCAGTACTTC
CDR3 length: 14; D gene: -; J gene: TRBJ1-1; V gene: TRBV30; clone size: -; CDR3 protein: CAWSPYRAGFWAFF; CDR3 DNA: TGTGCCTGGAGTCCGTACAGGGCTGGTTTTTGGGCTTTCTTT
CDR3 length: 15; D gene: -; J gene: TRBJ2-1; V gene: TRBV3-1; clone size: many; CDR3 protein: CASSQPSGAVNEQFF; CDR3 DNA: TGTGCCAGCAGCCAACCCTCGGGGGCGGTCAATGAGCAGTTCTTC
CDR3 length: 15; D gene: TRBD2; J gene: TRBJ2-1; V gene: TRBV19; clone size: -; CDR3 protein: CASSTAGGPYNEQFF; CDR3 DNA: TGTGCCAGTAGTACAGCGGGGGGGCCTTACAATGAGCAGTTCTTC
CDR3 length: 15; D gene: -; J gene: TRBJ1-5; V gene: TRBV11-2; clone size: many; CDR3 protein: CASSLGTRSNQPQHF; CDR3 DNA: TGTGCCAGCAGCTTAGGGACGAGGAGCAATCAGCCCCAGCATTTT
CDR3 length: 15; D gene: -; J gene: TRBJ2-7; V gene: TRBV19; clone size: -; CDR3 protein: CASSILVQGVHEQYF; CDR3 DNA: TGTGCCAGTAGTATATTGGTCCAGGGAGTCCACGAGCAGTACTTC
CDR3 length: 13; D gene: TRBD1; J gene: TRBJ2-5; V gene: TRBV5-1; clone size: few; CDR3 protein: CASRMTGKETQYF; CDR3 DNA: TGCGCCAGCAGGATGACAGGGAAGGAGACCCAGTACTTC
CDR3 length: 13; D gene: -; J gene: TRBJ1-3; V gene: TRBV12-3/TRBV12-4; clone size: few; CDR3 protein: CASDLKHGNTIYF; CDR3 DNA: TGTGCCAGCGACCTAAAACACGGGAACACCATATATTTT
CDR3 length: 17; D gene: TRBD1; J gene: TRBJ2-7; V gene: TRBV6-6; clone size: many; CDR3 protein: CASSYSTDRAQTYEQYF; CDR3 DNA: TGTGCCAGCAGTTACTCGACGGACAGGGCACAAACCTACGAGCAGTACTTC
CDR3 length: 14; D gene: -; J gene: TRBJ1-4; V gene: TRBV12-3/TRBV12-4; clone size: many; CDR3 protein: CASSARGTNEKLFF; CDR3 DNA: TGTGCCAGCAGTGCCAGGGGAACTAATGAAAAACTGTTTTTT
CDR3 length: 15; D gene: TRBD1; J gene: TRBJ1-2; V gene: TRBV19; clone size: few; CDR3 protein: CASSNSLQGADGYTF; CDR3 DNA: TGTGCCAGTAGTAACAGTCTACAGGGGGCTGATGGCTACACCTTC